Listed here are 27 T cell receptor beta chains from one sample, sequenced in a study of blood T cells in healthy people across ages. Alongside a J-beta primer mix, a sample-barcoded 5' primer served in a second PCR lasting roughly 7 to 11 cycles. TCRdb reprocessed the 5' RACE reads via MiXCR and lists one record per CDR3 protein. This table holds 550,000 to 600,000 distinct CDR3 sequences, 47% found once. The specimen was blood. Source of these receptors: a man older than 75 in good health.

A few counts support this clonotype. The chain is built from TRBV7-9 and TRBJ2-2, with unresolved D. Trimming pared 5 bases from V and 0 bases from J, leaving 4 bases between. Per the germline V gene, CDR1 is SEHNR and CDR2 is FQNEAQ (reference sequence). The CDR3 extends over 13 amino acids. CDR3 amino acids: CASSRANTGELFF. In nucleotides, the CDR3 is TGTGCCAGCAGCAGGGCGAACACCGGGGAGCTGTTTTTT.

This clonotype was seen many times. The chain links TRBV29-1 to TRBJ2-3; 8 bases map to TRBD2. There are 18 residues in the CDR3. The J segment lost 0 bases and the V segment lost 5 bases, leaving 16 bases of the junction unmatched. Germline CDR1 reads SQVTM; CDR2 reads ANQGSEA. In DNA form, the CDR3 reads TGCAGCGTTTACCCCAACGATTGGGCTAGCGGGAGCACAGATACGCAGTATTTT. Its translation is CSVYPNDWASGSTDTQYF.

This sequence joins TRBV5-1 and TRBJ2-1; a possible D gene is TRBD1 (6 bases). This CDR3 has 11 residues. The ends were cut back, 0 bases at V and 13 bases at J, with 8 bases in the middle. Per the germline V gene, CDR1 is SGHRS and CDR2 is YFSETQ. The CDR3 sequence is CASSLGGGQFF. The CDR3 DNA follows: TGCGCCAGCAGCTTGGGAGGGGGACAGTTCTTC.

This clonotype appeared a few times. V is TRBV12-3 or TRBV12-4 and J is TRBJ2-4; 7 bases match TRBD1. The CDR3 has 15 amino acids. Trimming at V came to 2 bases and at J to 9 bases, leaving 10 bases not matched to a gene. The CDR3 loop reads CASSLTGTDLAIQYF. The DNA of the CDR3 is TGTGCCAGCAGTTTAACCGGGACAGATCTGGCCATTCAGTACTTC.

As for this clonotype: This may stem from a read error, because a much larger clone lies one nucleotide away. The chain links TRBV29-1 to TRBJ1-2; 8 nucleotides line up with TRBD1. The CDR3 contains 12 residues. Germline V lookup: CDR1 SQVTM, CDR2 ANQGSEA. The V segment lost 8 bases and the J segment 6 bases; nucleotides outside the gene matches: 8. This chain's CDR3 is CSTADRVDGYTF. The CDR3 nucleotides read TGCAGCACCGCGGACAGGGTAGATGGCTACACCTTC.

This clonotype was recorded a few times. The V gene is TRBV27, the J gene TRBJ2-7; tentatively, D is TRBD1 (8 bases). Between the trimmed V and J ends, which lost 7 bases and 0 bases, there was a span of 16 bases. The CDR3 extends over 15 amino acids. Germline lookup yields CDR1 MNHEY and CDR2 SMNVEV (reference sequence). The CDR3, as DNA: TGTGCCAGCACCCAGGGGGCTAGCGGCTCCTACGAGCAGTACTTC. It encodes CASTQGASGSYEQYF.

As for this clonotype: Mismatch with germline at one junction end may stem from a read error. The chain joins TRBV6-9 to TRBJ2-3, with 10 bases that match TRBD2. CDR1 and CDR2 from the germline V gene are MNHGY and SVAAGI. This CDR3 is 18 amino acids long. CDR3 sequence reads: CVSSYAPAGGPDGDTQYF. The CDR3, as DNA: TGTGTCAGCAGTTACGCTCCAGCGGGAGGGCCCGACGGAGATACGCAGTATTTT.

CDR3 amino acids: CATSDWDKGYNEQFF. In DNA, the CDR3 is TGTGCCACCAGTGATTGGGACAAGGGCTACAATGAGCAGTTCTTC. The chain links TRBV24-1 to TRBJ2-1, with a weak D call TRBD1 (6 bases). Germline loops: CDR1 KGHDR, CDR2 SFDVKD. The CDR3 extends over 15 amino acids. V gave up 2 bases and J gave up 3 bases, with 10 bases separating them.

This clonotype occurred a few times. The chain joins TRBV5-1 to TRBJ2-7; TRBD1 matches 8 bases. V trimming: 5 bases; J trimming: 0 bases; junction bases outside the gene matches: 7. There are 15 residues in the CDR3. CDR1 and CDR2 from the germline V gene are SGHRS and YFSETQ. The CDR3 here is CASRSGQGRSYEQYF. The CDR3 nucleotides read TGCGCCAGCAGATCCGGACAGGGACGCTCCTACGAGCAGTACTTC.

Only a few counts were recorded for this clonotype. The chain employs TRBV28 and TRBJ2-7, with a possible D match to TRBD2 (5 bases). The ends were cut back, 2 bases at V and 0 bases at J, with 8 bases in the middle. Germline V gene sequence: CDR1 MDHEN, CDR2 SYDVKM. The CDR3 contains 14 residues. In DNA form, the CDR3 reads TGTGCCAGCAGTTTAGCGACTACCTCCTACGAGCAGTACTTC. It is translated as CASSLATTSYEQYF.

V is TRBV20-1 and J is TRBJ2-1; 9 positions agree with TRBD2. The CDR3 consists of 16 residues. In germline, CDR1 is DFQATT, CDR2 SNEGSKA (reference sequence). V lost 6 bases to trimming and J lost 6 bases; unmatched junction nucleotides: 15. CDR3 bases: TGCAGTGCGGATCGGGGAACTAGCGGGCTGTCCAATGAGCAGTTCTTC. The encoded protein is CSADRGTSGLSNEQFF.

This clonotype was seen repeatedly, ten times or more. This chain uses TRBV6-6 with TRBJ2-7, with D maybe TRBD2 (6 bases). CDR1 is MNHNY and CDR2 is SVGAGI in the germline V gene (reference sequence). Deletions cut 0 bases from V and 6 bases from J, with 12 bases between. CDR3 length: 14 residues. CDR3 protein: CASSYSKLATEQYF. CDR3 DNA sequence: TGTGCCAGCAGTTACTCGAAACTAGCTACCGAGCAGTACTTC.

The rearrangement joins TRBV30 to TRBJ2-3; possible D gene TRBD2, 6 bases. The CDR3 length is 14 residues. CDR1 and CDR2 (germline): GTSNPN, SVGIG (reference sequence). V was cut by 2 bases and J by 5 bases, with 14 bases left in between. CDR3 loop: CAWSTGDAGDTQYF. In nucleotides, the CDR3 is TGTGCCTGGAGTACGGGAGATGCAGGAGATACGCAGTATTTT.

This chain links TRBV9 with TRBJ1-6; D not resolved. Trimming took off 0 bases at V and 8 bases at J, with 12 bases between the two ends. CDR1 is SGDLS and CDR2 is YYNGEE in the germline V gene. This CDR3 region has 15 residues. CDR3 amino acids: CASSVGRGSYSPLHF. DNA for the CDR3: TGTGCCAGCAGCGTAGGCCGGGGTTCTTATTCACCCCTCCACTTT.

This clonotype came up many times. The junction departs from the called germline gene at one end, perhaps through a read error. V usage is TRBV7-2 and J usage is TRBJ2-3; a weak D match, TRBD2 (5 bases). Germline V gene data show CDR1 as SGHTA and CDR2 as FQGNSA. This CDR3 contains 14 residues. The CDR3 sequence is CASSVARGTDTQYF. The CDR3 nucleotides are TGTGCCAGCAGCGTAGCGCGGGGCACAGATACGCAGTATTTT.

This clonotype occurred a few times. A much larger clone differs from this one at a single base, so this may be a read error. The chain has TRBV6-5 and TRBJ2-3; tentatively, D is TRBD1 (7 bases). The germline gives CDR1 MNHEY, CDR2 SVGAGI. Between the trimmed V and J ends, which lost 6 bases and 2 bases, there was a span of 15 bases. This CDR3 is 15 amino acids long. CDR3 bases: TGTGCCAGCAGCGTGGGGGGACAGCACACAGATACGCAGTATTTT. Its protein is CASSVGGQHTDTQYF.

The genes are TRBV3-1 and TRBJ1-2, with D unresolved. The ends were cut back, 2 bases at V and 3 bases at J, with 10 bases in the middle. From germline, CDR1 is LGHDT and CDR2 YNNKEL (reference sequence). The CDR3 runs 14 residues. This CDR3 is CASSQSELYYGYTF. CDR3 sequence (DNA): TGTGCCAGCAGCCAATCGGAACTCTACTATGGCTACACCTTC.

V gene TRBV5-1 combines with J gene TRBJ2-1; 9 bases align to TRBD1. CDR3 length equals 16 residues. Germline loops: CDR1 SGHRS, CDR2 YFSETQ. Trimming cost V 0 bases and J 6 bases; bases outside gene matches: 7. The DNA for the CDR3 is TGCGCCAGCAGCTTGGACGGACAGGGGTCTGCCAATGAGCAGTTCTTC. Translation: CASSLDGQGSANEQFF.

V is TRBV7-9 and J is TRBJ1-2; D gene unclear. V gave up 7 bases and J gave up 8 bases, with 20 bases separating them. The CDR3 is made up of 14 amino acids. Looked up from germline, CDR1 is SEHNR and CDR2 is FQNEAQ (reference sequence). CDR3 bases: TGTGCCAGCACATCCTTCGGGTTCCGTGGGGGCTACACCTTC. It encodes CASTSFGFRGGYTF.

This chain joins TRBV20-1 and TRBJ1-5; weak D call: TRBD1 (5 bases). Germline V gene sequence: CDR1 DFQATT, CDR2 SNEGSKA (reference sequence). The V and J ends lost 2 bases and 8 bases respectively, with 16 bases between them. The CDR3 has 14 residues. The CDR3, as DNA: TGCAGTGCTAGATCAGGGAGGCAGGGAGAGCCCCAGCATTTT. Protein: CSARSGRQGEPQHF.

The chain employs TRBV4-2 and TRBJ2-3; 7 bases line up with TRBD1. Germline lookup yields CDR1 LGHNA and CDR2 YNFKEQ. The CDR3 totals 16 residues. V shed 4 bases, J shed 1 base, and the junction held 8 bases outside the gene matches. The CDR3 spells CASSPRAGGGTDTQYF. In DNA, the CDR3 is TGTGCCAGCAGCCCCCGAGCAGGGGGAGGCACAGATACGCAGTATTTT.

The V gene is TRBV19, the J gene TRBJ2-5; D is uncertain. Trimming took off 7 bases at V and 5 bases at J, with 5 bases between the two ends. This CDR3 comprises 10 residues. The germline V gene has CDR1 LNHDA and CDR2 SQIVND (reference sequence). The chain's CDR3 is CASNGETQYF. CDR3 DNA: TGTGCCAGTAACGGGGAGACCCAGTACTTC.

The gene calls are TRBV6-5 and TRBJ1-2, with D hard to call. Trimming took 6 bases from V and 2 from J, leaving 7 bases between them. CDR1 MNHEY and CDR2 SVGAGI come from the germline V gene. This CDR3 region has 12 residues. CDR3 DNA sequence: TGTGCCAGCAGGGACGGCAACTATGGCTACACCTTC. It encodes CASRDGNYGYTF.

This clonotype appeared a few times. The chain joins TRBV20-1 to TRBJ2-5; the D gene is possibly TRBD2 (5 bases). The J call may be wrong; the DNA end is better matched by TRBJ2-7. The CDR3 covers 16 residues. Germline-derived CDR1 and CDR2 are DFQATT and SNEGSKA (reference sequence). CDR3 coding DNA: TGCAGTGCTAGAGATGCGGGTCAGTCGATCCTCTACGAGCAGTACTTC. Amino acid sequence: CSARDAGQSILYEQYF.

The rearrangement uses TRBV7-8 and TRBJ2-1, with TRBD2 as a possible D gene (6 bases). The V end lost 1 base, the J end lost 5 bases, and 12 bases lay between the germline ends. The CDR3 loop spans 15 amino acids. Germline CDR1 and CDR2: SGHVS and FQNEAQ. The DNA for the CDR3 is TGTGCCAGCAGCTTAGTCGGGGCGGGAAACAATGAGCAGTTCTTC. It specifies CASSLVGAGNNEQFF.

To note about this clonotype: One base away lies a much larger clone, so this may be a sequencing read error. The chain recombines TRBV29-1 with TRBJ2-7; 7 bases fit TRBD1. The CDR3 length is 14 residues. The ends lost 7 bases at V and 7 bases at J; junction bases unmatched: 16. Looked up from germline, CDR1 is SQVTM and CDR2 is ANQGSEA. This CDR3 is CSASLGTALPEQYF. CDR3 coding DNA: TGCAGCGCAAGCCTCGGGACAGCGTTGCCGGAGCAGTACTTC.

The CDR3, as DNA: TGTGCCAGCAGTTCCACGCGACTAGAAGCTTTCTTT. This encodes CASSSTRLEAFF. The chain joins TRBV6-5 to TRBJ1-1; D is uncertain. Germline loops: CDR1 MNHEY, CDR2 SVGAGI. V dropped 4 bases and J dropped 8 bases, with 11 bases sitting between them. The CDR3 spans 12 residues.